One T cell receptor (beta chain) is described in this entry. One end of the junction fails to match germline, which may point to a read error. The record originates from a study of blood T cells in healthy people across ages. On the study more broadly: Researchers report that template switching captured about one barcoded beta molecule per two T cells.

Total RNA extraction produced at least 5.5 micrograms (per sample) for the study. The authors ran a second PCR of about 6 to 12 cycles using a sample-barcoded 5' primer and a J-beta primer mix. A 12-random-nucleotide template-switch adaptor tagged each cDNA molecule. Per-sample output comprised a minimum of 2.5 million paired-end reads containing CDR3. A single record per CDR3 protein comes from TCRdb applying MiXCR to the 5' RACE reads. The repertoire includes about 970,000 distinct CDR3 sequences, roughly 51% of them detected once, and about 20% sits in the top ten. Sample: blood. The receptor comes from a woman aged 60-75 years in good health.

CDR3 sequence: CATSGPTSGRAANTGELFF. CDR3 in DNA: TGTGCCACTAGTGGCCCGACTAGCGGGAGGGCCGCGAACACCGGGGAGCTGTTTTTT. The gene calls are TRBV24-1 and TRBJ2-2; 14 nucleotides agree with TRBD2. The germline V gene encodes CDR1 KGHDR and CDR2 SFDVKD. The CDR3 sequence is 19 residues long.